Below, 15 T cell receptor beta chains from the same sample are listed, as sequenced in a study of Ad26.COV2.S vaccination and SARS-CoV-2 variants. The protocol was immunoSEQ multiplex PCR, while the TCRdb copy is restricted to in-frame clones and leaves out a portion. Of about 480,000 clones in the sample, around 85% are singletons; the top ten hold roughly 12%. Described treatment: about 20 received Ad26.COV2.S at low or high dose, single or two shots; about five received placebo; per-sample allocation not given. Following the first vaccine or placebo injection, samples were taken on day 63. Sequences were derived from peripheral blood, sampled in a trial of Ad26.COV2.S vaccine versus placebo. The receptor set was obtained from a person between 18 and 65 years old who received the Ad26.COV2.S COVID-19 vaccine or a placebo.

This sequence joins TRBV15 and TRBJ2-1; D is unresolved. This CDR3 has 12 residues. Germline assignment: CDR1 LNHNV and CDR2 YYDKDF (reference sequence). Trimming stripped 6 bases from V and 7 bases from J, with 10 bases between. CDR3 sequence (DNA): TGTGCCACCAGTGACGAACAAAATGAGCAGTTCTTC. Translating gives CATSDEQNEQFF. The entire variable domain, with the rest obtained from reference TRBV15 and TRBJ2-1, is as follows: DAMVIQNPRYQVTQFGKPVTLSCSQTLNHNVMYWYQQKSSQAPKLLFHYYDKDFNNEADTPDNFQSRRPNTSFCFLDIRSPGLGDTAMYLCATSDEQNEQFFGPGTRLTVL.

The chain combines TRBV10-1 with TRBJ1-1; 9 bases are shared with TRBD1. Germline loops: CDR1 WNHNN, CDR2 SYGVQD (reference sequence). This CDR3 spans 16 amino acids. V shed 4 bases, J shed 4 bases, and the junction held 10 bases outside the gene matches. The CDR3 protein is CASSGITGGASTEAFF. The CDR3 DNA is TGCGCCAGCAGTGGCATAACAGGGGGCGCATCCACTGAAGCTTTCTTT.

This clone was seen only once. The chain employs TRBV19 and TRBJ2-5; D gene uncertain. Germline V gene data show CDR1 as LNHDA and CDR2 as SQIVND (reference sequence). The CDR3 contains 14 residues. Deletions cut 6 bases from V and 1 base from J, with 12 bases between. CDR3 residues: CASSFTGPQETQYF. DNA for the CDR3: TGTGCCAGTAGCTTCACCGGGCCCCAAGAGACCCAGTACTTC.

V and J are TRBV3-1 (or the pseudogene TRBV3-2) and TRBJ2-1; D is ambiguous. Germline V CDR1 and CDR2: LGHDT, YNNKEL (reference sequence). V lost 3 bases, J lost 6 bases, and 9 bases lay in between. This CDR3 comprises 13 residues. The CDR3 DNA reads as TGTGCCAGCAGCCATTCCGTTGGCAATGAGCAGTTCTTC. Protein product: CASSHSVGNEQFF.

The CDR3 coding sequence is TGCAGCGTGTTGGGCGGGACAAACTATGGCTACACCTTC. Its translation: CSVLGGTNYGYTF. The chain is built from TRBV29-1 and TRBJ1-2; perhaps TRBD1 as D (6 bases). V was pared by 6 bases and J by 2 bases, with 13 bases between. The CDR3 spans 13 residues. Germline CDR1 and CDR2: SQVTM and ANQGSEA.

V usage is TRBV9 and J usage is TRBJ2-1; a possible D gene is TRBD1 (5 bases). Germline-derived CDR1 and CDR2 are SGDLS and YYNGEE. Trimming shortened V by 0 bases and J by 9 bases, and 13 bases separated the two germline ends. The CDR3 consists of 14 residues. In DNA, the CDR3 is TGTGCCAGCAGCGTAGCGGTAGCAGGGATTGAGCAGTTCTTC. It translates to CASSVAVAGIEQFF.

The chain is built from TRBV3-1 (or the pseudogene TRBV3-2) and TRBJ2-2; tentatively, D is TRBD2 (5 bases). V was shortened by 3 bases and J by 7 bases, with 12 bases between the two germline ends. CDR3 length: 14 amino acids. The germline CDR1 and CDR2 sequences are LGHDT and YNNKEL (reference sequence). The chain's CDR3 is CASSHPEVDGELFF. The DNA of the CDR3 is TGTGCCAGCAGCCATCCGGAGGTCGACGGGGAGCTGTTTTTT.

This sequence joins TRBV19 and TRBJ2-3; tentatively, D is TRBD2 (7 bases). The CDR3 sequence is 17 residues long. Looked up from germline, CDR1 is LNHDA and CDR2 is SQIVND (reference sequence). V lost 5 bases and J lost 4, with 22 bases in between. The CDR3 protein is CASSPNGGLQWADTQYF. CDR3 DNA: TGTGCCAGTAGTCCGAACGGGGGGCTCCAATGGGCAGATACGCAGTATTTT.

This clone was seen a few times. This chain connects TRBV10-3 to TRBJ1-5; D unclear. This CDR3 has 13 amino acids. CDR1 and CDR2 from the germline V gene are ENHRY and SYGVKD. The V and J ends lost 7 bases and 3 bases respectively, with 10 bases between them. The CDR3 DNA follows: TGTGCCATCAATCAGGCAGACAATCAGCCCCAGCATTTT. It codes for CAINQADNQPQHF.

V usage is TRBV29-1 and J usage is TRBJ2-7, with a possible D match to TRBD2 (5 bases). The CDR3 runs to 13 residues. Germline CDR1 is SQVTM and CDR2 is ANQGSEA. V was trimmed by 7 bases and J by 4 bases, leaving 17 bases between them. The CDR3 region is CSARKPSGYEQYF. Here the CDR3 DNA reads TGCAGCGCAAGGAAGCCCAGCGGTTACGAGCAGTACTTC.

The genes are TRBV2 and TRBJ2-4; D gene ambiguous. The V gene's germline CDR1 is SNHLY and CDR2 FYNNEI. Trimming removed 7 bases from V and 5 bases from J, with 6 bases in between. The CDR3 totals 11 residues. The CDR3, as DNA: TGTGCCAGCACCCTTGAAAACATTCAGTACTTC. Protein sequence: CASTLENIQYF.

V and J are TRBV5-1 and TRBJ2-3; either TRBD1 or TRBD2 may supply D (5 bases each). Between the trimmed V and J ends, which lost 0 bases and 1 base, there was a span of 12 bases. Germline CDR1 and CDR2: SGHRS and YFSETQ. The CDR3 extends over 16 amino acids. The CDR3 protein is CASSLGGFVGTDTQYF. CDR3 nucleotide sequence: TGCGCCAGCAGCTTGGGGGGGTTCGTTGGCACAGATACGCAGTATTTT.

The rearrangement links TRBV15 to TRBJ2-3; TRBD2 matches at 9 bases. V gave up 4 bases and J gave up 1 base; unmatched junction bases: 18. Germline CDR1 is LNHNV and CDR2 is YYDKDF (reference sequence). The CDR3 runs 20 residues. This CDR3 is CATSTAGGPRTTTGTDTQYF. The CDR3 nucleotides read TGTGCCACCAGCACGGCGGGAGGGCCCCGAACAACGACTGGCACAGATACGCAGTATTTT.

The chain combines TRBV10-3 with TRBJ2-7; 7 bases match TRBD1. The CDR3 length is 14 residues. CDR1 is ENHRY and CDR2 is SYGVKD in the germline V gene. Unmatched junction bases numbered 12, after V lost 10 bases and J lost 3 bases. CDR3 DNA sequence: TGTGCCACCCGAGGCCCGGGACAGCACTACGAGCAGTACTTC. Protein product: CATRGPGQHYEQYF.

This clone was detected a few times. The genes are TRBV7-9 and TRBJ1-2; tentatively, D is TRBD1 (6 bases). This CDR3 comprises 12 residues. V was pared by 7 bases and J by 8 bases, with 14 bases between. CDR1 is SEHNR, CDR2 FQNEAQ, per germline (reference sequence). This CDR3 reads CASTHTGYGYTF. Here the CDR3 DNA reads TGTGCCAGCACCCATACAGGGTACGGCTACACCTTC.